One and the same sample provided the 32 T cell receptor beta chains below, sequenced in a study of blood T cell repertoires in COVID-19. Repertoires were generated with immunoSEQ multiplex PCR, while TCRdb's copy carries only in-frame clones and drops some. This sample has roughly 120,000 clones, with roughly nine tenths found just once. The sample comprised peripheral blood. These TCRs come from a man between 65 and 85 years old with active or convalescent COVID-19.

The chain links TRBV14 to TRBJ2-7; the D gene is possibly TRBD2 (6 bases). V was clipped by 0 bases and J by 3 bases, with 12 bases between them. Germline V CDR1 and CDR2: SGHDN, FVKESK. CDR3 length: 15 amino acids. DNA for the CDR3: TGTGCCAGCAGCCAAGATTGGGTAGCGGTCTACGAGCAGTACTTC. This gives the protein CASSQDWVAVYEQYF. Variable domain in full (rest from reference TRBV14 and TRBJ2-7): EAGVTQFPSHSVIEKGQTVTLRCDPISGHDNLYWYRRVMGKEIKFLLHFVKESKQDESGMPNNRFLAERTGGTYSTLKVQPAELEDSGVYFCASSQDWVAVYEQYFGPGTRLTVT.

The CDR3 nucleotides are TGCGCCAGCAGTCCCCTAGGGGGCCTGAACACTGAAGCTTTCTTT. Protein: CASSPLGGLNTEAFF. The chain has TRBV5-1 and TRBJ1-1; 7 bases are a match to TRBD1. Germline-derived CDR1 and CDR2 are SGHRS and YFSETQ. The CDR3 contains 15 residues. Trimming at V came to 5 bases and at J to 0 bases, leaving 7 bases not matched to a gene.

The CDR3: CAWSRQGSSPLHF. The CDR3 bases are TGTGCCTGGTCCAGACAGGGGAGTTCACCCCTCCACTTT. The rearrangement uses TRBV30 and TRBJ1-6; 8 bases fit TRBD1. J lost 9 bases, V lost 5 bases, and 6 bases had no gene match. This CDR3 has 13 residues. Germline CDR1 reads GTSNPN; CDR2 reads SVGIG (reference sequence).

With respect to this clone: The sample has other DNA sequences that encode this CDR3 too. The V gene is TRBV5-6, the J gene TRBJ1-1; maybe TRBD1 (6 bases). Looked up from germline, CDR1 is SGHDT and CDR2 is YYEEEE. Trimming left V 8 bases short and J 1 base short, with 18 bases between. The CDR3 sequence is 15 residues long. DNA of the CDR3: TGTGCCAGTAGTTTTTTACCGGGACAGAACACTGAAGCTTTCTTT. Translated, it gives CASSFLPGQNTEAFF.

The rearrangement joins TRBV7-2 to TRBJ2-5; D is perhaps TRBD2 (6 bases). CDR1 is SGHTA and CDR2 is FQGNSA in the germline V gene. Trimming pared 3 bases from V and 6 bases from J, leaving 14 bases between. The CDR3 is made up of 14 amino acids. CDR3 amino acids: CASSLPGGVKTQYF. CDR3 nucleotides: TGTGCCAGCAGCTTGCCTGGCGGGGTGAAGACCCAGTACTTC.

The chain carries TRBV19 and TRBJ1-4; 9 nucleotides match TRBD1. The CDR3 length is 15 residues. V lost 5 bases to trimming and J lost 8 bases; unmatched junction nucleotides: 9. Germline assignment: CDR1 LNHDA and CDR2 SQIVND (reference sequence). The CDR3 nucleotides read TGTGCCAGTAGTTATACAGGGGGCGTATCCGAAAAACTGTTTTTT. As protein: CASSYTGGVSEKLFF.

This chain connects TRBV18 to TRBJ1-5; TRBD1 might be the D (5 bases). Trimming took 3 bases from V and 1 from J, leaving 13 bases between them. The CDR3 contains 16 residues. Germline loops: CDR1 KGHSH, CDR2 LQKENI. The CDR3 region is CASSPGEGPSNQPQHF. Here the CDR3 DNA reads TGTGCCAGCTCACCGGGGGAGGGACCGAGCAATCAGCCCCAGCATTTT.

The rearrangement uses TRBV7-9 and TRBJ1-5, with 7 nucleotides matching TRBD1. The CDR3 contains 14 residues. The germline gives CDR1 SEHNR, CDR2 FQNEAQ (reference sequence). J lost 7 bases, V lost 1 base, and 4 bases had no gene match. The CDR3 nucleotides are TGTGCCAGCAGCTTAGGACAGGGAGAACAGCCCCAGCATTTT. It translates to CASSLGQGEQPQHF.

The chain links TRBV9 to TRBJ1-1, with 10 positions matching TRBD1. CDR1 is SGDLS and CDR2 is YYNGEE in the germline V gene. Trimming at V came to 2 bases and at J to 0 bases, leaving 7 bases not matched to a gene. CDR3 length: 17 amino acids. DNA for the CDR3: TGTGCCAGCAGCGTGACAGGGGGCCCGCTCATGAACACTGAAGCTTTCTTT. This translates into CASSVTGGPLMNTEAFF.

V and J are TRBV19 and TRBJ2-7; 7 nucleotides align to TRBD2. There are 13 residues in the CDR3. Germline V CDR1 and CDR2: LNHDA, SQIVND (reference sequence). V gave up 1 base and J gave up 6 bases; unmatched junction bases: 3. CDR3 protein: CASSIGREPEQYF. In DNA form, the CDR3 reads TGTGCCAGTAGTATAGGGCGGGAGCCCGAGCAGTACTTC. The variable domain in full, completed from reference TRBV19 and TRBJ2-7, reads DGGITQSPKYLFRKEGQNVTLSCEQNLNHDAMYWYRQDPGQGLRLIYYSQIVNDFQKGDIAEGYSVSREKKESFPLTVTSAQKNPTAFYLCASSIGREPEQYFGPGTRLTVT.

This chain joins TRBV15 and TRBJ2-2; D is unresolved. The V gene lost 1 base and the J gene lost 5 bases, with 8 bases spanning the gap. This CDR3 has 14 amino acids. Germline assignment: CDR1 LNHNV and CDR2 YYDKDF (reference sequence). Here the CDR3 DNA reads TGTGCCACCAGCAGAGCTGGGCGAACCGGGGAGCTGTTTTTT. As protein: CATSRAGRTGELFF.

The chain uses TRBV30 and TRBJ2-2; 9 positions match TRBD2. From germline, CDR1 is GTSNPN and CDR2 SVGIG (reference sequence). The CDR3 has 14 amino acids. With 3 bases clipped from V and 1 base from J, the junction kept 0 bases outside the gene matches. CDR3: CAWRTSGNTGELFF. CDR3 sequence (DNA): TGTGCCTGGAGGACTAGCGGGAACACCGGGGAGCTGTTTTTT. Drawing the rest from reference TRBV30 and TRBJ2-2, the complete variable domain is SQTIHQWPATLVQPVGSPLSLECTVEGTSNPNLYWYRQAAGRGLQLLFYSVGIGQISSEVPQNLSASRPQDRQFILSSKKLLLSDSGFYLCAWRTSGNTGELFFGEGSRLTVL.

The V and J genes are TRBV19 and TRBJ1-6; a weak D match, TRBD1 (6 bases). Germline V gene lookup returns CDR1 LNHDA and CDR2 SQIVND (reference sequence). Between the trimmed V and J ends, which lost 5 bases and 10 bases, there was a span of 15 bases. The CDR3 contains 14 residues. This CDR3 is CASSATGFNSPLHF. CDR3 in DNA: TGTGCCAGTAGTGCGACAGGTTTCAACTCACCCCTCCACTTT.

V is TRBV27 and J is TRBJ1-1, with TRBD1 matching 7 bases. V gave up 2 bases and J gave up 7 bases; unmatched junction bases: 13. The CDR3 has 16 residues. Per the germline V gene, CDR1 is MNHEY and CDR2 is SMNVEV (reference sequence). The CDR3 region is CASSLRPTGTAGEAFF. CDR3 in DNA: TGTGCCAGCAGTTTACGACCTACCGGGACAGCGGGTGAAGCTTTCTTT.

This clone has just one count. This chain uses TRBV7-9 with TRBJ2-3; 7 bases agree with TRBD1. With V trimmed by 5 bases and J by 8 bases, 4 bases remained unmatched. Germline V CDR1 and CDR2: SEHNR, FQNEAQ (reference sequence). The CDR3 runs to 12 residues. CDR3 DNA: TGTGCCAGCAGCCCCCCAGGGGGTACGCAGTATTTT. Amino acids: CASSPPGGTQYF. The variable domain in full, completed from reference TRBV7-9 and TRBJ2-3, reads DTGVSQNPRHKITKRGQNVTFRCDPISEHNRLYWYRQTLGQGPEFLTYFQNEAQLEKSRLLSDRFSAERPKGSFSTLEIQRTEQGDSAMYLCASSPPGGTQYFGPGTRLTVL.

This clone has just one count. This chain joins TRBV27 and TRBJ1-2; 9 bases are a match to TRBD1. The V and J ends lost 5 bases and 8 bases, in that order; junction bases with no gene match: 9. Germline-derived CDR1 and CDR2 are MNHEY and SMNVEV (reference sequence). The CDR3 covers 14 residues. The CDR3 protein is CASSTNTGGRGYTF. The CDR3 DNA follows: TGTGCCAGCAGTACCAACACAGGGGGCCGGGGCTACACCTTC.

The rearrangement links TRBV30 to TRBJ2-2; D might be TRBD2 (6 bases). The germline V gene encodes CDR1 GTSNPN and CDR2 SVGIG (reference sequence). The CDR3 has 15 residues. The CDR3 bases are TGTGCTGTAGGGACTTCGGCTACCGGCACCGGGGAGCTGTTTTTT. Amino acids: CAVGTSATGTGELFF.

The chain joins TRBV6-4 to TRBJ2-3; 11 bases are a match to TRBD2. V gave up 6 bases and J gave up 3 bases; unmatched junction bases: 5. The CDR3 has 15 amino acids. Germline-derived CDR1 and CDR2 are MRHNA and SNTAGT. CDR3 sequence reads: CASRQSSGRTDTQYF. CDR3 DNA sequence: TGTGCCAGCAGACAGTCTAGCGGGAGGACAGATACGCAGTATTTT.

This clone occurred once. This rearrangement joins TRBV29-1 to TRBJ2-7; 7 positions agree with TRBD1. The CDR3 is 13 residues long. V shed 6 bases and J 0 bases; nucleotides not matched to a gene: 5. Germline-derived CDR1 and CDR2 are SQVTM and ANQGSEA. CDR3 loop: CSVLRDSSYEQYF. CDR3 coding DNA: TGCAGCGTGCTCCGGGACAGCTCCTACGAGCAGTACTTC.

This clone was counted between two and nine times. V and J are TRBV11-2 and TRBJ2-5, with 7 bases aligning to TRBD1. Trimming at V came to 4 bases and at J to 1 base, leaving 9 bases not matched to a gene. This CDR3 has 16 amino acids. CDR1 SGHAT and CDR2 FQNNGV come from the germline V gene. CDR3 coding DNA: TGTGCCAGCAGCTCCCCCCCGACAGGGCGCCAAGAGACCCAGTACTTC. Residues: CASSSPPTGRQETQYF.

The chain is built from TRBV13 and TRBJ2-1; TRBD2 matches at 12 bases. The CDR3 covers 16 residues. CDR1 is PRHDT and CDR2 is FYEKMQ in the germline V gene (reference sequence). V lost 5 bases, J lost 8 bases, and 10 bases stayed unmatched. This chain's CDR3 is CASSLRLAGAVDEQFF. The CDR3 coding sequence is TGTGCCAGCAGCCTAAGACTAGCGGGAGCTGTGGATGAGCAGTTCTTC.

The chain employs TRBV20-1 and TRBJ2-7, with TRBD2 matching over 10 bases. CDR3 length equals 13 residues. V lost 3 bases and J lost 6; bases outside the gene matches: 5. Germline V gene data show CDR1 as DFQATT and CDR2 as SNEGSKA (reference sequence). The CDR3 spells CSASGTSELEQYF. The CDR3 DNA reads TGCAGTGCTAGTGGGACTAGCGAACTCGAGCAGTACTTC.

The chain combines TRBV10-3 with TRBJ2-1; D is perhaps TRBD2 (5 bases). This CDR3 has 14 amino acids. In germline, CDR1 is ENHRY, CDR2 SYGVKD. The V end was cut by 8 bases, the J end by 0 bases, with 11 bases between. CDR3 region: CAIQGSLSYNEQFF. The CDR3 DNA reads TGTGCCATCCAAGGGAGTCTCTCCTACAATGAGCAGTTCTTC.

The CDR3 is CASSVATTIGNTIYF. Written as DNA, the CDR3 is TGTGCCAGCAGCGTAGCTACGACAATCGGAAACACCATATATTTT. The chain joins TRBV9 to TRBJ1-3; D unresolved. The germline CDR1 and CDR2 sequences are SGDLS and YYNGEE. The CDR3 is made up of 15 amino acids. V gave up 0 bases and J gave up 4 bases, with 11 bases separating them.

The chain employs TRBV28 and TRBJ1-1; D is possibly TRBD1 (6 bases). Germline CDR1 MDHEN, CDR2 SYDVKM. This CDR3 region has 14 residues. V gave up 2 bases and J gave up 8 bases, with 15 bases separating them. Here the CDR3 reads CASSLPGQTHEAFF. The CDR3, as DNA: TGTGCCAGCAGTTTACCCGGACAGACCCACGAAGCTTTCTTT.

CDR3 DNA: TGCGCCAGCAGCTGGGGATTAGCGGGAGGACGTAAAACAGATACGCAGTATTTT. Its protein is CASSWGLAGGRKTDTQYF. The chain employs TRBV5-1 and TRBJ2-3; 10 positions agree with TRBD2. With 3 bases clipped from V and 3 bases from J, the junction kept 13 bases outside the gene matches. This CDR3 has 18 residues. The V gene's germline CDR1 is SGHRS and CDR2 YFSETQ. Together with reference TRBV5-1 and TRBJ2-3, the CDR3 gives the full variable domain: KAGVTQTPRYLIKTRGQQVTLSCSPISGHRSVSWYQQTPGQGLQFLFEYFSETQRNKGNFPGRFSGRQFSNSRSEMNVSTLELGDSALYLCASSWGLAGGRKTDTQYFGPGTRLTVL.

The chain carries TRBV3-1 (or the pseudogene TRBV3-2) and TRBJ1-1; possible D gene TRBD1, 6 bases. This CDR3 is built from 15 residues. V was cut by 7 bases and J by 3 bases, with 18 bases left in between. Germline CDR1 is LGHDT and CDR2 is YNNKEL (reference sequence). The CDR3 spells CASTLKGGSDTEAFF. CDR3 nucleotide sequence: TGTGCCAGCACCCTAAAAGGGGGATCGGACACTGAAGCTTTCTTT.

This chain connects TRBV11-3 to TRBJ2-1, with TRBD2 as a possible D gene (6 bases). The V gene lost 5 bases and the J gene lost 8 bases, with 19 bases spanning the gap. Germline CDR1 reads SGHNT; CDR2 reads YENEEA. This CDR3 region has 15 residues. The CDR3 nucleotides are TGTGCCAGCAGCCCCACCGGGTCGGGAGTGGATGAGCAGTTCTTC. It specifies CASSPTGSGVDEQFF.

The genes are TRBV3-1 (or the pseudogene TRBV3-2) and TRBJ1-5; weak D call: TRBD1 (5 bases). Germline values: CDR1 LGHDT, CDR2 YNNKEL (reference sequence). This CDR3 has 18 residues. The V end was cut by 6 bases, the J end by 0 bases, with 21 bases between. The CDR3 coding sequence is TGTGCCAGCAGTCCAAGGCACCCGACAGTCTATAGCAATCAGCCCCAGCATTTT. Translated: CASSPRHPTVYSNQPQHF.

This chain links TRBV18 with TRBJ2-7, with 7 bases lining up with TRBD2. CDR3 length: 14 residues. V shed 2 bases and J 5 bases; nucleotides not matched to a gene: 6. Germline CDR1 reads KGHSH; CDR2 reads LQKENI. In DNA, the CDR3 is TGTGCCAGCTCACCAAGGGCGGGAGCGGACGAGCAGTACTTC. As protein: CASSPRAGADEQYF.

This clone was observed a single time. The chain has TRBV9 and TRBJ1-3; TRBD1 is a possible D gene (5 bases). The germline V and J ends were trimmed by 0 bases and 6 bases, with 7 bases remaining between them. Germline V gene data show CDR1 as SGDLS and CDR2 as YYNGEE. The CDR3 extends over 13 amino acids. CDR3 coding DNA: TGTGCCAGCAGCGTAGGTGGGGCAAACACCATATATTTT. Translation gives CASSVGGANTIYF.

The V and J genes are TRBV10-3 and TRBJ1-1, with a possible D match to TRBD1 (6 bases). CDR1 is ENHRY, CDR2 SYGVKD, per germline. Trimming left V 6 bases short and J 4 bases short, with 12 bases between. The CDR3 runs to 13 residues. CDR3 sequence: CAISLTGITEAFF. The CDR3 DNA reads as TGTGCCATCAGCCTTACAGGGATCACTGAAGCTTTCTTT.